The 4 T cell receptor beta chains in this list originate from one sample, sequenced in a study of T cells in localized non-small cell lung cancer. Sequencing used immunoSEQ multiplex PCR; TCRdb keeps in-frame clones, though not all of them. The sample holds 70,000 to 95,000 clones, approximately 90% seen once. Sequencing was performed on PBMCs, taken before any cancer treatment. These TCRs come from a woman aged 35 to 70 with stage II squamous cell lung carcinoma.

V is TRBV28 and J is TRBJ1-2; D remains ambiguous. This CDR3 is 13 amino acids long. V dropped 6 bases and J dropped 4 bases, with 12 bases sitting between them. In germline, CDR1 is MDHEN, CDR2 SYDVKM. CDR3 loop: CASSPDGAYGYTF. DNA of the CDR3: TGTGCCAGCAGCCCCGACGGCGCCTATGGCTACACCTTC.

The V and J genes are TRBV19 and TRBJ1-1, with D unresolved. This CDR3 contains 14 residues. Trimming cost V 3 bases and J 1 base, with 9 bases left between them. The germline CDR1 and CDR2 sequences are LNHDA and SQIVND (reference sequence). CDR3 sequence (DNA): TGTGCCAGTAGTATCGGGAAGGCGAACACTGAAGCTTTCTTT. It translates to CASSIGKANTEAFF.

This clone was seen a single time. The rearrangement links TRBV30 to TRBJ1-5; TRBD1 agrees at 8 bases. V was pared by 2 bases and J by 5 bases, with 11 bases of the junction left unmatched. CDR3 length: 16 residues. Germline CDR1 is GTSNPN and CDR2 is SVGIG (reference sequence). The CDR3 loop is CAWSWAGQASHQPQHF. The CDR3 DNA reads as TGTGCCTGGAGTTGGGCGGGACAGGCAAGCCATCAGCCCCAGCATTTT. The complete variable domain, with remaining parts taken from reference TRBV30 and TRBJ1-5, reads SQTIHQWPATLVQPVGSPLSLECTVEGTSNPNLYWYRQAAGRGLQLLFYSVGIGQISSEVPQNLSASRPQDRQFILSSKKLLLSDSGFYLCAWSWAGQASHQPQHFGDGTRLSIL.

The chain uses TRBV4-1 and TRBJ1-2, with unresolved D. The V gene's germline CDR1 is MGHRA and CDR2 YSYEKL. Trimming left V 0 bases short and J 4 bases short, with 9 bases between. The CDR3 extends over 14 amino acids. The CDR3 coding sequence is TGCGCCAGCAGCCAAGATAAACAAGCCTATGGCTACACCTTC. It encodes CASSQDKQAYGYTF.